This T cell receptor (beta chain) was captured in a study of human CD8 memory T cell subsets. Extraction of RNA, which was performed with an RNeasy Mini Kit, drew on duplicate vials of fewer than 180,000 sorted CD8+ T cells per subset. Sequencing libraries of TCR beta were made by UMI-labeled 5' RACE. TCRdb re-called the 5' RACE reads and gives one entry per CDR3 protein, without DNA. This listing includes about 10,000 distinct CDR3 sequences. Germline assignment: CDR1 SEHNR and CDR2 FQNEAQ (reference sequence). The CDR3 is made up of 15 amino acids. This sequence was found in a human donor in good health. Sequencing was done on a sample of CD8+ stem-like memory T cells (TSCM and TCM) sorted from PBMCs. Subset in this sample: stem-like memory CD8 T cells (TSTEM), CCR7+ PD-1- TIGIT-. The chain has TRBV7-9 and TRBJ2-5. The CDR3 region is CASSLARTTQETQYF.